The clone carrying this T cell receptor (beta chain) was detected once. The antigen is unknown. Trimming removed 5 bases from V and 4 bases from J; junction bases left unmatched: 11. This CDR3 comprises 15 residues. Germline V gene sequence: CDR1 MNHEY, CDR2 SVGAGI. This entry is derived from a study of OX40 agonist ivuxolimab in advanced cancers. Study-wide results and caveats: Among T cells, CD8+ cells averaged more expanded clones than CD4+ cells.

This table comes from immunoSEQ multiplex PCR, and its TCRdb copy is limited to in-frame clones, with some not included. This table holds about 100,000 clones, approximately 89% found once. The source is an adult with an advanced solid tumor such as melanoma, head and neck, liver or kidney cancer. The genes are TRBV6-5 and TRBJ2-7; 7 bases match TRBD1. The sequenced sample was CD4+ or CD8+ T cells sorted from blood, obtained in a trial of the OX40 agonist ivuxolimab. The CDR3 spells CASSSGQAASYEQYF. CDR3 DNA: TGTGCCAGCAGTAGCGGACAGGCAGCATCTTACGAGCAGTACTTC.